Listed below are T cell receptor beta chains from one sample, sequenced in a study of blood T cells in healthy people across ages. Via MiXCR, TCRdb re-called the 5' RACE reads, giving one row per CDR3 protein. The sample yields roughly 1.5 million distinct CDR3 sequences, 42% seen once. The specimen was blood. These receptors all stem from a woman under 30 in good health. The CDR3 runs from the conserved cysteine through the conserved F or W. Each record gives: CDR3 protein, CDR3 DNA, V gene, J gene, clone size, D gene. The D gene is left open where the match is weak. Only some rows state a clone size, as once, few, many or a class for expanded clones.

CSARGLAGSNEQFF,TGCAGTGCTAGAGGGCTAGCGGGAAGCAATGAGCAGTTCTTC,TRBV20-1,TRBJ2-1,NA,TRBD2
CAISLSPGGGSTEAFF,TGCGCCATCAGTTTGTCGCCGGGAGGGGGGAGCACTGAAGCTTTCTTT,TRBV5-1,TRBJ1-1,NA,NA
CSARDPRANVLTF,TGCAGTGCTAGAGACCCGAGGGCCAACGTCCTGACTTTC,TRBV20-1,TRBJ2-6,few,NA
CSASYGPDSSYEQYF,TGCAGTGCTAGTTACGGCCCGGACAGTTCCTACGAGCAGTACTTC,TRBV20-1,TRBJ2-7,few,NA
CASSVDGALYGYTF,TGTGCCAGCAGCGTGGACGGTGCCCTTTATGGCTACACCTTC,TRBV9,TRBJ1-2,NA,NA
CSASSLDRGLYEQYF,TGCAGTGCTAGTAGCCTCGACAGGGGGCTCTACGAGCAGTACTTC,TRBV20-1,TRBJ2-7,NA,TRBD1
CATLTGDYGYTF,TGTGCCACCCTGACAGGGGACTATGGCTACACCTTC,TRBV6-6,TRBJ1-2,few,TRBD1
CASSQVGGAENTEAFF,TGCGCCAGCAGCCAAGTGGGGGGGGCGGAAAACACTGAAGCTTTCTTT,TRBV4-1,TRBJ1-1,NA,NA
CASSQEIPGLSEKLFF,TGTGCCAGCAGCCAAGAGATTCCGGGACTGAGTGAAAAACTGTTTTTT,TRBV3-1,TRBJ1-4,NA,NA
CSARAEARANTGELFF,TGCAGTGCTAGAGCGGAAGCCAGGGCCAACACCGGGGAGCTGTTTTTT,TRBV20-1,TRBJ2-2,NA,NA
CASSLAATTNTEAFF,TGTGCCAGCAGCTTAGCCGCGACTACAAACACTGAAGCTTTCTTT,TRBV7-2,TRBJ1-1,NA,NA
CATSDSGRGLSNQPQHF,TGTGCCACCAGTGATTCAGGCAGGGGCCTTAGCAATCAGCCCCAGCATTTT,TRBV24-1,TRBJ1-5,many,NA
CAGSFFKDTQYF,TGCGCCGGCAGCTTCTTCAAGGATACGCAGTATTTT,TRBV5-1,TRBJ2-3,NA,NA
CASSSGTGRNQPQHF,TGTGCCAGCAGCTCGGGGACAGGGAGAAATCAGCCCCAGCATTTT,TRBV7-2,TRBJ1-5,few,TRBD1
CASSPGDSTDTQYF,TGTGCCAGCAGCCCTGGGGACAGCACAGATACGCAGTATTTT,TRBV12-3/TRBV12-4,TRBJ2-3,many,NA
CASHGGVYTEAFF,TGTGCCAGCCACGGGGGAGTTTACACTGAAGCTTTCTTT,TRBV28,TRBJ1-1,NA,NA
CASSWDYGGFYTQYF,TGCGCCAGCAGCTGGGACTACGGAGGTTTCTATACGCAGTATTTT,TRBV5-1,TRBJ2-3,NA,TRBD2
CASSRQGSGEPQHF,TGCGCCAGCAGTCGACAGGGGTCCGGGGAGCCCCAGCATTTT,TRBV27,TRBJ1-5,NA,TRBD1
CASSYLGTSVTSTDTQYF,TGTGCCAGCAGTTACCTCGGGACTAGCGTGACTAGCACAGATACGCAGTATTTT,TRBV6-2/TRBV6-3,TRBJ2-3,few,TRBD2
CASSERLAGKYEQYF,TGTGCCAGCAGCGAAAGACTAGCGGGTAAATACGAGCAGTACTTC,TRBV28,TRBJ2-7,few,TRBD2
CASSYSTGDQEAQYF,TGTGCCAGCAGTTACTCTACCGGGGATCAAGAGGCCCAGTACTTC,TRBV6-5,TRBJ2-5,NA,NA
CASSPRERAKNIQYF,TGTGCCAGCAGTCCGCGGGAGAGGGCCAAAAACATTCAGTACTTC,TRBV12-3/TRBV12-4,TRBJ2-4,few,TRBD2